Below, one T cell receptor beta chain is given with its context. Clones were read by immunoSEQ multiplex PCR, and TCRdb kept only the in-frame ones, dropping some. The table includes 30,000 to 40,000 clones, roughly 85% detected once. Indicated time point: naive CD8 control sorted from an acute-time-point sample. The data belong to a study of CD8 T cells in acute hepatitis C reinfection. The CDR3 has 12 residues. Germline values: CDR1 MNHEY, CDR2 SMNVEV (reference sequence). This rearrangement joins TRBV27 to TRBJ1-1; D is uncertain. The receptor was derived from a woman under 30 who spontaneously cleared hepatitis C infection. Sequenced input: naive CD8+ T cells from PBMCs. The CDR3 region has the DNA TGTGCAATCGGCCCCCCGGGGACTGAAGCTTTCTTT. This codes for CAIGPPGTEAFF.